There are many counts of the clone carrying this T cell receptor (beta chain). The antigen is not known. The authors defined stable hyperthyroidism as no ophthalmopathy within 18 months of follow-up. Hyperthyroidism cases were recent diagnoses of under 2 months' duration in people aged 18 to 65. TCR beta CDR3 amplification used RNA transcripts. RT-PCR was first run with HTBI primers, then multiplex PCR in a second round. One entry per CDR3 protein, called by TCRdb with MiXCR from the multiplex PCR reads. The sample shows hundreds of thousands of distinct CDR3 sequences, 15% of them seen only once. The sample originates from a study of Graves' ophthalmopathy and Graves' hyperthyroidism. Study as a whole: The authors collected peripheral blood at initial diagnosis, before any treatment.

Study outcomes and limitations: An approximately 82% specificity and about 90% sensitivity were achieved by a 13-signature model that separated ophthalmopathy from stable hyperthyroidism.

The CDR3 is made up of 13 amino acids. With 5 bases removed from V and 5 bases from J, the gap between germline ends came to 13 bases. This clonotype was obtained from a woman aged 18-30 years with stable Graves' hyperthyroidism. The V and J genes are TRBV12-3 or TRBV12-4 and TRBJ2-7, with a weak D call TRBD1 (6 bases). The sample comprised peripheral blood. CDR3 amino acids: CASSQSSGDEQYF. DNA of the CDR3: TGTGCCAGCAGTCAATCTTCAGGGGACGAGCAGTACTTC.